This TCR beta chain originates from a study of tumor-infiltrating lymphocytes in primary liver carcinoma (dated by TCRdb to about 2017). Looking at the study overall: The five patients, three men and two women aged 30 to 69 years, had hepatocellular carcinoma (four) or combined HCC and intrahepatic cholangiocarcinoma (one). High reproducibility was observed for the technical replicate repertoires, with mean shared-clone rates approximately 0.9 and correlation coefficients above 0.95. Across five regions of each liver tumor, along with adjacent normal tissue and blood, the study brought together TCRbeta repertoire sequencing, expression microarrays and whole-exome sequencing. TCRbeta repertoire sequencing covered 35 or so specimens from 5 patients: roughly 25 tumor regions, 5 adjacent noncancerous liver tissues and 5 peripheral blood samples. The five patients had tumors of stage T1-T3 N0M0, with maximum diameters ranging from about 4.2 to 10 cm. To link TCRbeta repertoire diversity to the local molecular phenotype, the 25 to 30 tumor region samples were profiled with Agilent mRNA microarrays. Roughly 3.5 to 7.5 million productive TCRbeta reads were obtained per sample, and no significant difference in read depth was found between tissue types. Broad study findings and their caveats: Since the samples were bulk and unsorted, there was no way to compare CD4+ and CD8+ T cell repertoires. Only about 8-25% of top clones were present in all five regions of a tumor, suggesting spatial heterogeneity of tumor-infiltrating T cells. Only a few patients were included in the study, and the authors note that the findings should be validated in a larger study. Because only the TCR beta chain was sequenced and unpaired alpha chains were not captured, true repertoire diversity is likely underestimated. The top 250 clones accounted for a significantly greater share of the repertoire in tumors than in blood (p = 0.039). Repertoire overlap was found to be higher between tumor regions (mean roughly 36%) than between tumor-adjacent (roughly 17%) or tumor-blood (around 15%) pairs, consistent with antigen-driven expansion.

On this clonotype itself: Which antigen it targets is not known. Base qualities are not provided; no much larger clone lies one nucleotide away.

Without any cell sorting, total RNA and DNA were extracted together from around 20-30 mg of bulk tissue using the AllPrep DNA/RNA mini kit. Between November 2015 and March 2016, five patients in China with histopathologically diagnosed primary liver carcinoma had surgical resection. At the time of sampling, the patients were treatment-naive and had chronic HBV infection. Each tumor was sampled at five spatially separated regions: the superior, inferior, left-lateral and right-lateral poles and the tumor centre. Histology showed that every tumor sample contained more than 80% viable tumor cells. Each fresh piece of tumor and adjacent tissue was cut in two, with one half stored in RNAlater at -80 degrees C and the other half sent for histology. Starting from around 500 ng total RNA, TCRbeta-specific cDNA was produced by reverse transcription with a constant-region primer and ProtoScript II reverse transcriptase. Construction of the TCRbeta libraries relied on three nested rounds of multiplex PCR, following a slightly modified ARM-PCR procedure. The first two PCR rounds used multiplex TRBV1-TRBV30 forward primers with a Cbeta reverse primer, each for 10 cycles. Sample barcodes and Illumina adapters were added in a final 25-cycle PCR with Deep VentR polymerase. Before sequencing, amplicons of 200-500 bp were gel-purified using a QIAquick gel extraction kit. TCRbeta amplicons were sequenced on an Illumina HiSeq 2500 with 250-bp paired-end reads. From the authors' description of their analysis: Reads were quality-trimmed with Trimmomatic v0.33, and paired reads were merged with FLASH v1.2.11 to recover full CDR3 sequences. MiGEC v1.2.1b assigned V, D and J germline segments to the rearranged TCRbeta sequences. Clonotype statistics and Shannon-Wiener diversity indices were calculated with VDJtools v1.0.0. Except for diversity analysis, only the 250 most abundant clonotypes of each sample were used in subsequent analyses to reduce sampling bias. TCRdb took the public reads, trimmed them with fastp at Q25, ran MiXCR for clone calling and kept in-frame beta chains. Here each entry gathers all rows of one CDR3 protein and keeps the most common genes and DNA. TCRdb's processing, not the authors', yielded these V and J calls. A total of about 190,000 distinct CDR3 sequences appear in this sample, over 80% of them only once. The ten largest clonotypes hold over 15% of the sample.

From V the trimming removes 11 bases and from J it removes 5 bases, while the gene matches leave 14 bases of the junction unaccounted for. The germline V gene (reference sequence) supplies CDR1 SGHAT and CDR2 FQDESV. The CDR3, from cysteine to phenylalanine, totals 15 residues. Only the CDR3 DNA is retained, 45 bases long and in frame from the first base. The rearrangement combines TRBV11-1 with TRBJ2-2; 7 middle bases align to TRBD2. The source is a man aged 35-49 years with primary liver carcinoma and hepatitis B virus infection. Sequencing was done on a sample of tumor tissue from primary liver carcinoma. CDR3 reads: CACNLSGNGTGELFF. The DNA is as follows: TGTGCCTGCAACTTAAGCGGGAATGGAACCGGGGAGCTGTTTTTT.